This T cell receptor (beta chain) was identified in a study of T cell responses to AZD1222 COVID-19 vaccine. Sequenced by immunoSEQ multiplex PCR; TCRdb stores in-frame clones only, minus some. The sample has about 120,000 clones, 88% seen once. This clone came up once. Trimming left V 4 bases short and J 2 bases short, with 6 bases between. Germline V lookup: CDR1 SEHNR, CDR2 FQNEAQ (reference sequence). The CDR3 totals 13 residues. V usage is TRBV7-9 and J usage is TRBJ1-5, with a possible D match to TRBD1 (5 bases). Source: peripheral blood, taken 28 days after the second AZD1222 dose. The receptor was derived from an adult who received the AZD1222 COVID-19 vaccine. The CDR3 DNA reads TGTGCCAGCAGCTCACAGGGCAATCAGCCCCAGCATTTT. It translates to CASSSQGNQPQHF.